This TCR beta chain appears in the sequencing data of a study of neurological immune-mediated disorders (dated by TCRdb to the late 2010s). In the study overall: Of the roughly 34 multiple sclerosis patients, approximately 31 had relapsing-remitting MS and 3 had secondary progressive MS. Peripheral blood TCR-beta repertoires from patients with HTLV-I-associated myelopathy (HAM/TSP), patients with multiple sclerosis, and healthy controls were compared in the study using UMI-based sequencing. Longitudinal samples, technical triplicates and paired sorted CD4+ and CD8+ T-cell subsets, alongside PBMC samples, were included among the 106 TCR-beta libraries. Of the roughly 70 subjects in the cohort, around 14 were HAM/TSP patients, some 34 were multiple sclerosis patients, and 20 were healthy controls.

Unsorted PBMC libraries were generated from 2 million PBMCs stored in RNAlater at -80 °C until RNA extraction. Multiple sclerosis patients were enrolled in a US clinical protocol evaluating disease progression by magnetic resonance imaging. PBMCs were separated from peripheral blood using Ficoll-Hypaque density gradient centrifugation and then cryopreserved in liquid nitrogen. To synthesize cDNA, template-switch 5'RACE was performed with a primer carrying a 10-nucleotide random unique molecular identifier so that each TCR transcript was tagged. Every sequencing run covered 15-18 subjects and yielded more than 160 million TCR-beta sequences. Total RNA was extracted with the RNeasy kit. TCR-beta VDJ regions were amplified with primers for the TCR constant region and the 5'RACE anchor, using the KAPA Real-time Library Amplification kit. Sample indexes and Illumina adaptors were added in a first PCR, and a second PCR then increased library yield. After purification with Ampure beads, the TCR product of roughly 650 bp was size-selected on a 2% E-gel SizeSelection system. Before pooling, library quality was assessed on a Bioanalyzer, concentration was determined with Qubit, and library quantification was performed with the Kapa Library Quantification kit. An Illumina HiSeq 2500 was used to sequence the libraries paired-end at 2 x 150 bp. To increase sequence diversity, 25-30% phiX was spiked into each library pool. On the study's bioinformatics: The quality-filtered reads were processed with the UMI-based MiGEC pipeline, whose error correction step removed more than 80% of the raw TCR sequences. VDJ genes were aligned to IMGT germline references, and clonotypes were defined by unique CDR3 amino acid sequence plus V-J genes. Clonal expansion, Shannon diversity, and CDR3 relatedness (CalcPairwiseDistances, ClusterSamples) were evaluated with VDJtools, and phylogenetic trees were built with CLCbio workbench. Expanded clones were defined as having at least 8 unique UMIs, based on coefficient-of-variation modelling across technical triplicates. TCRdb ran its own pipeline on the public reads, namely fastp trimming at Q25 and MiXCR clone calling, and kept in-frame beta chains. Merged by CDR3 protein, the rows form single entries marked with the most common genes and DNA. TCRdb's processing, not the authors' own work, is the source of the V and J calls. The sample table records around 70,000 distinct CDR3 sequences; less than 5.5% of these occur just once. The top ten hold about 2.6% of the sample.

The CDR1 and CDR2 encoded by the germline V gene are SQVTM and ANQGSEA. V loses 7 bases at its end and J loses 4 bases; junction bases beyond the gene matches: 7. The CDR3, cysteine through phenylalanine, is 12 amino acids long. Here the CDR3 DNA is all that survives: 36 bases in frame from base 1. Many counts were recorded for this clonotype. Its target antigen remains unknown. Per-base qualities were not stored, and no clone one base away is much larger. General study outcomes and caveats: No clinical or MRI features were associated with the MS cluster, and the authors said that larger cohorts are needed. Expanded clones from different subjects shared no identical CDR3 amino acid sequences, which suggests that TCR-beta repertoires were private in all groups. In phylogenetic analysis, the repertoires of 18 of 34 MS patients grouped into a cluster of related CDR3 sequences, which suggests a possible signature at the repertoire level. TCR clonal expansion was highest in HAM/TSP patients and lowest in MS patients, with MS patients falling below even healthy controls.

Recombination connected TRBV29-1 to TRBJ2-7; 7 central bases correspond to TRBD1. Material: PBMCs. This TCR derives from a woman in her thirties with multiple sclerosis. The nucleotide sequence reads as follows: TGCAGCGCAAGGGGACAGATTTACGAGCAGTACTTC. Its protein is CSARGQIYEQYF.